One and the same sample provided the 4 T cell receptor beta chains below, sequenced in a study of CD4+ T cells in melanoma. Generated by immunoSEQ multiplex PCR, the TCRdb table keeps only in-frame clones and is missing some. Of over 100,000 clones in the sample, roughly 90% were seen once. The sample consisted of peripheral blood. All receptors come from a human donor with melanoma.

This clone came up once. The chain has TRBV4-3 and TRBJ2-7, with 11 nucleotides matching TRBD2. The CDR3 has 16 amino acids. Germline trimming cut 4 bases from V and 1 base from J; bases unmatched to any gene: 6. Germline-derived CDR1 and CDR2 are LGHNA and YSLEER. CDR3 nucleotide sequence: TGCGCCAGCAGCCCGACTAGCGGGGTTTTTTCCTACGAGCAGTACTTC. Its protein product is CASSPTSGVFSYEQYF.

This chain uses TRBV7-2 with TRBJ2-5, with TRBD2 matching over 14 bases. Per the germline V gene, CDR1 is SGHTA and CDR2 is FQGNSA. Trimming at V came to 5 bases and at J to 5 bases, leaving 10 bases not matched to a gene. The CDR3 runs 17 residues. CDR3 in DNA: TGTGCCAGCAGCCGACTAGCGGGAGGGCCGATGCGGGAGACCCAGTACTTC. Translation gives CASSRLAGGPMRETQYF.

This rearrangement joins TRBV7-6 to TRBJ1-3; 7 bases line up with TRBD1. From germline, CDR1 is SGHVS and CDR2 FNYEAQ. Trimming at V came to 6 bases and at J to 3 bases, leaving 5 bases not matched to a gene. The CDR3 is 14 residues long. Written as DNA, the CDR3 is TGTGCCAGCAGTCGTCAGGGGGTTGGAAACACCATATATTTT. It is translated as CASSRQGVGNTIYF.

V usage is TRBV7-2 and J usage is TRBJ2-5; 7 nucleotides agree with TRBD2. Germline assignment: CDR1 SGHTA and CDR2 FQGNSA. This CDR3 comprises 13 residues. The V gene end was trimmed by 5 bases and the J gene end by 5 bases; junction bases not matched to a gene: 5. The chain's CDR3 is CASSVRLAETQYF. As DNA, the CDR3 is TGTGCCAGCAGCGTCAGACTAGCCGAGACCCAGTACTTC.